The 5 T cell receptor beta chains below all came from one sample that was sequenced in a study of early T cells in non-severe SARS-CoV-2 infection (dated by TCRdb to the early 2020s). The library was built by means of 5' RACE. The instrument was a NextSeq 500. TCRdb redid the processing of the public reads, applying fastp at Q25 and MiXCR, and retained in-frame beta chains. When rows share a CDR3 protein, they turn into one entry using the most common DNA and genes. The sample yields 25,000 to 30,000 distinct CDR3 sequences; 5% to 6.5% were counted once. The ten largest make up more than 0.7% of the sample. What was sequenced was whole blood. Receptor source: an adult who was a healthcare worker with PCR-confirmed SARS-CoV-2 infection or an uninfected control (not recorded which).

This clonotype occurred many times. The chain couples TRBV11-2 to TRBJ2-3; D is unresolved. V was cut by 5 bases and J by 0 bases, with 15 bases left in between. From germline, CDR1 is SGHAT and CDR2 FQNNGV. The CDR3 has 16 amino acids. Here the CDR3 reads CASSPFLTPSTDTQYF. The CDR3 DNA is TGTGCCAGCAGCCCCTTTCTGACTCCTAGCACAGATACGCAGTATTTT.

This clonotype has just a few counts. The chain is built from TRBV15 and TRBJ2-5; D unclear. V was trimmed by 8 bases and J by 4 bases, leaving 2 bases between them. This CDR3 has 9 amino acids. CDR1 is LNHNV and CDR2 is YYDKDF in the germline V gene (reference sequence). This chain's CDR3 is CATAETQYF. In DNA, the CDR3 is TGTGCCACCGCAGAGACCCAGTACTTC.

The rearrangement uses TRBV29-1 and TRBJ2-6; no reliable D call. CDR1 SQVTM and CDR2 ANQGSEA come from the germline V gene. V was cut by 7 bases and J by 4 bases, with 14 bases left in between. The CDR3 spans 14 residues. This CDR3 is CSAADLGGANVLTF. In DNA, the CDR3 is TGCAGCGCTGCGGACCTTGGGGGGGCCAACGTCCTGACTTTC.

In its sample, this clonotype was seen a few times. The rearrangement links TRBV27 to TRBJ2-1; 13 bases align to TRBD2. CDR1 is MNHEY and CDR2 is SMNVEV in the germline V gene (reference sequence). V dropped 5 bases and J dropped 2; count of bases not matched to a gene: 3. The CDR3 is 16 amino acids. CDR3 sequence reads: CASSPGTSGTYNEQFF. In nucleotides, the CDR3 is TGTGCCAGCAGTCCTGGGACTAGCGGGACCTACAATGAGCAGTTCTTC.

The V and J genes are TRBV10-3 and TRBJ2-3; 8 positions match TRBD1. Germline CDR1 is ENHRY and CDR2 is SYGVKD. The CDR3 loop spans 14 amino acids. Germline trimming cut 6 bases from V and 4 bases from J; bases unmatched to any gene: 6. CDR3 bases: TGTGCCATCAGGACAGGGGAAGGGGCAGATACGCAGTATTTT. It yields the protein CAIRTGEGADTQYF.